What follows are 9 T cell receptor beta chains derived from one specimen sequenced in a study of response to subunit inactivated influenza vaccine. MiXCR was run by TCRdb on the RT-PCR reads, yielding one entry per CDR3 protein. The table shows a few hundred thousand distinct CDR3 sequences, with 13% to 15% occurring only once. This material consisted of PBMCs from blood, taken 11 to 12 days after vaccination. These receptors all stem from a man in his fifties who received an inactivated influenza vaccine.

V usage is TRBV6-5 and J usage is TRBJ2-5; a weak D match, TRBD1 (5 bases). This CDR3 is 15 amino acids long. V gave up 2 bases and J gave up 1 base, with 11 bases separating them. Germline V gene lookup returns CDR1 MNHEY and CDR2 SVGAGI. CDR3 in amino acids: CASSYMADTQETQYF. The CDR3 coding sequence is TGTGCCAGCAGTTACATGGCGGACACCCAAGAGACCCAGTACTTC.

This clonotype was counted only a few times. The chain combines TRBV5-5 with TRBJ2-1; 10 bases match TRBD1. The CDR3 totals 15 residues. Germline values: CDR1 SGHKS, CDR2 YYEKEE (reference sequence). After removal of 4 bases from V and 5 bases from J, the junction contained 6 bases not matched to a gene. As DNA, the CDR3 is TGTGCCAGCAGCAAGGGACAGGGGCTGAACAATGAGCAGTTCTTC. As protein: CASSKGQGLNNEQFF. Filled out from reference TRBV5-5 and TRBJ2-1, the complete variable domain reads DAGVTQSPTHLIKTRGQQVTLRCSPISGHKSVSWYQQVLGQGPQFIFQYYEKEERGRGNFPDRFSARQFPNYSSELNVNALLLGDSALYLCASSKGQGLNNEQFFGPGTRLTVL.

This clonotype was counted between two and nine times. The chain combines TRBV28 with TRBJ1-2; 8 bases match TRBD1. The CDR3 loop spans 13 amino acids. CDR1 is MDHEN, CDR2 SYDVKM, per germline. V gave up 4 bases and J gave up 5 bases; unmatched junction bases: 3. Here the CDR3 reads CASSWGQEYGYTF. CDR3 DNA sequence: TGTGCCAGCAGTTGGGGACAGGAATATGGCTACACCTTC.

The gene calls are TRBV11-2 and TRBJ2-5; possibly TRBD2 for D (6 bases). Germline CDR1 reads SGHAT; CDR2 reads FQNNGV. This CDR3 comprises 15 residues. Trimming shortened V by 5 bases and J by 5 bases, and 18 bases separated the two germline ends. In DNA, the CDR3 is TGTGCCAGCAGCGGAGGGTTAGGGGCGGAGGAGACCCAGTACTTC. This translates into CASSGGLGAEETQYF. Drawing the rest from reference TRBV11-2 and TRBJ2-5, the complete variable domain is EAGVAQSPRYKIIEKRQSVAFWCNPISGHATLYWYQQILGQGPKLLIQFQNNGVVDDSQLPKDRFSAERLKGVDSTLKIQPAKLEDSAVYLCASSGGLGAEETQYFGPGTRLLVL.

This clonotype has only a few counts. Here the CDR3 reads CAISGAGGEQYF. The CDR3 DNA follows: TGTGCCATCAGTGGTGCGGGTGGCGAGCAGTACTTC. The chain uses TRBV10-3 and TRBJ2-7; D is perhaps TRBD2 (5 bases). This CDR3 is 12 amino acids long. Trimming removed 4 bases at V and 6 bases at J, with 10 bases between. Germline CDR1 and CDR2: ENHRY and SYGVKD.

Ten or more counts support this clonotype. In DNA, the CDR3 is TGTGCCAGCAGTTTATCTACTAGCGGACAACTAATCCTGAGCTCCTACGAGCAGTACTTC. This sequence encodes CASSLSTSGQLILSSYEQYF. The V call is TRBV28, the J call TRBJ2-7; TRBD2 aligns across 8 bases. This CDR3 contains 20 residues. Germline trimming cut 1 base from V and 0 bases from J; bases unmatched to any gene: 17. Germline-derived CDR1 and CDR2 are MDHEN and SYDVKM.

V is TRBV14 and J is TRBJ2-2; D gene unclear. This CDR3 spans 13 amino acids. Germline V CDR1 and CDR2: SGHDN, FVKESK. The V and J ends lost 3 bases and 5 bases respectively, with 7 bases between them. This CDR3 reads CASSHMGTGELFF. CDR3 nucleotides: TGTGCCAGCAGCCATATGGGGACCGGGGAGCTGTTTTTT.

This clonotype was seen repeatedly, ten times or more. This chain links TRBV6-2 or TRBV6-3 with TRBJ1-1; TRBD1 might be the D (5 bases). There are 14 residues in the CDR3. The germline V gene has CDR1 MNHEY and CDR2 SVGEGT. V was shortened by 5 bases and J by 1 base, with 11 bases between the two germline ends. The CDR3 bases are TGTGCCAGCAGTCCGTGGGGCGGGAACACTGAAGCTTTCTTT. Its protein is CASSPWGGNTEAFF.

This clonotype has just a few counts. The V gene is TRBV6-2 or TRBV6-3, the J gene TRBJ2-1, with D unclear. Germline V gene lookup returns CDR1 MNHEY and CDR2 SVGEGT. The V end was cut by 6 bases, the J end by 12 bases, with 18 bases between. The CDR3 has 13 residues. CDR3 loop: CASRSSVAGPQFF. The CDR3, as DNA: TGTGCCAGCAGATCGTCGGTGGCTGGACCGCAGTTCTTC.